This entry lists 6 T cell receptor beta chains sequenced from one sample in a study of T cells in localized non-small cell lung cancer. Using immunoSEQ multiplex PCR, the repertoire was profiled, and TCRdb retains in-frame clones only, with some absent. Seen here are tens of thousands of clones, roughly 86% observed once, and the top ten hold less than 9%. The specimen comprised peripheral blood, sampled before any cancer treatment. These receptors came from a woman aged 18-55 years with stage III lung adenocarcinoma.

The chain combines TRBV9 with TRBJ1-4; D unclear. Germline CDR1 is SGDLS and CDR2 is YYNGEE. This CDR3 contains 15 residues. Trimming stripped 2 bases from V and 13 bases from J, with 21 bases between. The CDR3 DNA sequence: TGTGCCAGCAGCGTGGGTACACCCCAGGCATCCAGACTGTTTTTT. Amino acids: CASSVGTPQASRLFF.

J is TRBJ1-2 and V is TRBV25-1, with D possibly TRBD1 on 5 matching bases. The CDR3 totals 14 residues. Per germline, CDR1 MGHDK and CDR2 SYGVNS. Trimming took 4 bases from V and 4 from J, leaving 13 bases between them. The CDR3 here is CASSVAGRFYGYTF. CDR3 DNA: TGTGCCAGCAGTGTCGCGGGACGGTTCTATGGCTACACCTTC.

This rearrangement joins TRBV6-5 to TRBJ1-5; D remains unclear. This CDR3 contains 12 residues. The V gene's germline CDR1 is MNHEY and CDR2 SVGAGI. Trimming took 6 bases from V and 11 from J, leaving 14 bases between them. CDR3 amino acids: CASSSALRAQHF. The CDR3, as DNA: TGTGCCAGCAGCTCCGCCCTAAGAGCCCAGCATTTT.

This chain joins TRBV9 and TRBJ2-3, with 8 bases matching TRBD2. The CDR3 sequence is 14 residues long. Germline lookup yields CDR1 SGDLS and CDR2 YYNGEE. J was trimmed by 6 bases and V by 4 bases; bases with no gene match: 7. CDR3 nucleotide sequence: TGTGCCAGCAGCATTTCGGGGGGGCCTGATACGCAGTATTTT. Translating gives CASSISGGPDTQYF.

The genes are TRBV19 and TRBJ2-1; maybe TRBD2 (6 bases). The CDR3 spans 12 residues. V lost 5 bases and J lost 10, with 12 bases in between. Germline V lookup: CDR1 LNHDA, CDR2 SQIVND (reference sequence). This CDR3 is CASSFPREEQFF. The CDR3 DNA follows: TGTGCCAGTAGTTTTCCCCGGGAGGAGCAGTTCTTC.

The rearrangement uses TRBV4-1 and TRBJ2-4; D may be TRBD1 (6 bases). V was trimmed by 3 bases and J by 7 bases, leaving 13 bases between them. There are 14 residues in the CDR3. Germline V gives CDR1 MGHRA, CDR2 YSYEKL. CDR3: CASSQGAITNIQYF. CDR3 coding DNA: TGCGCCAGCAGCCAGGGGGCTATAACGAACATTCAGTACTTC.